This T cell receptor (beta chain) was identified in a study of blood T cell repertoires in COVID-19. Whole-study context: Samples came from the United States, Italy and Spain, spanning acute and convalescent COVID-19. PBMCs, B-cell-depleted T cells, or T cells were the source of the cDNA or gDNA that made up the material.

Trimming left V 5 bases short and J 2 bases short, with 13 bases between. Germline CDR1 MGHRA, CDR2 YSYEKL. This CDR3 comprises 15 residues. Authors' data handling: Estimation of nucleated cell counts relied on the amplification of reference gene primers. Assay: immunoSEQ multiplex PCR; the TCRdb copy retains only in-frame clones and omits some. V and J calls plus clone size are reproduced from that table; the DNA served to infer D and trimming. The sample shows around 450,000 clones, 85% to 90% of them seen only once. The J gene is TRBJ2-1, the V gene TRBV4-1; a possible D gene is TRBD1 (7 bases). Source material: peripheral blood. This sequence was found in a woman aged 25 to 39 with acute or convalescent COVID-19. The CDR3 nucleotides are TGCGCCAGCAGCTTCCAGGGGGGTACCTACAATGAGCAGTTCTTC. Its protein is CASSFQGGTYNEQFF.